The 4 T cell receptor beta chains given below trace back to one sample, sequenced in a study of T cell responses to AZD1222 COVID-19 vaccine. This table comes from immunoSEQ multiplex PCR, and its TCRdb copy is limited to in-frame clones, with some not included. The sample records 100,000 to 150,000 clones, 88% being singletons. Sequences were derived from peripheral blood, sampled on day 0 of MenACWY control vaccination. These receptors all stem from an adult in good health.

The sample holds one count of this clone. In DNA, the CDR3 is TGTGCCAGGGTCGAGAGTGAGAACACTGAAGCTTTCTTT. Translating it yields CARVESENTEAFF. The chain joins TRBV2 to TRBJ1-1, with D unclear. The CDR3 totals 13 residues. V was shortened by 9 bases and J by 1 base, with 12 bases between the two germline ends. Germline values: CDR1 SNHLY, CDR2 FYNNEI.

As DNA, the CDR3 is TGTGCCAGCAGTTTTCGGATAGCGGGGCCATCCTACGAGCAGTACTTC. This translates into CASSFRIAGPSYEQYF. The chain links TRBV27 to TRBJ2-7, with 8 bases aligning to TRBD2. Germline values: CDR1 MNHEY, CDR2 SMNVEV (reference sequence). V shed 3 bases, J shed 1 base, and the junction held 8 bases outside the gene matches. The CDR3 is 16 residues long.

This sequence joins TRBV3-1 (or the pseudogene TRBV3-2) and TRBJ1-2, with 8 bases matching TRBD1. This CDR3 region has 17 residues. Germline V gives CDR1 LGHDT, CDR2 YNNKEL (reference sequence). The V and J ends lost 5 bases and 2 bases, in that order; junction bases with no gene match: 13. The CDR3 region is CASSFPPGGLKNYGYTF. The CDR3 DNA follows: TGTGCCAGCAGCTTCCCGCCAGGGGGCCTAAAGAACTATGGCTACACCTTC.

The gene calls are TRBV6-5 and TRBJ2-7, with TRBD1 matching over 10 bases. With 0 bases clipped from V and 3 bases from J, the junction kept 5 bases outside the gene matches. The CDR3 has 16 residues. Germline V lookup: CDR1 MNHEY, CDR2 SVGAGI. The CDR3 spells CASSYSRGQGIYEQYF. The CDR3 nucleotides read TGTGCCAGCAGTTACTCGAGGGGACAGGGGATCTACGAGCAGTACTTC.